A selection of T cell receptor beta chains follows, all from one sample in a study of beta chain features in type 1 diabetes. Only in-frame clones appear in the TCRdb table, and some are missing; sequencing was by immunoSEQ multiplex PCR. The profile shows 350,000 or so clones, around 20% of them singletons. The material sequenced was naive CD4+ T cells from blood. The receptors come from a woman under 30 in good health. Each CDR3 is given with its conserved first and last residue. Each record gives: CDR3 length, V gene, J gene, clone size, D gene, CDR3 protein, CDR3 DNA. The D gene is left open where the match is weak. Some rows have no size entry. The others give once, few or many, or a class for an expanded clone.

CDR3 length: 13; V gene: TRBV5-1; J gene: TRBJ2-1; clone size: few; D gene: NA; CDR3 protein: CASSSPPRNEQFF; CDR3 DNA: TGCGCCAGCAGCTCCCCCCCTAGGAATGAGCAGTTCTTC
CDR3 length: 12; V gene: TRBV19; J gene: TRBJ2-7; clone size: NA; D gene: NA; CDR3 protein: CASSGESWEQYF; CDR3 DNA: TGTGCCAGCTCAGGGGAGAGTTGGGAGCAGTACTTC
CDR3 length: 16; V gene: TRBV11-1; J gene: TRBJ2-5; clone size: NA; D gene: TRBD2; CDR3 protein: CASSLGTSGGQETQYF; CDR3 DNA: TGTGCCAGCAGCTTAGGCACTAGCGGGGGCCAAGAGACCCAGTACTTC
CDR3 length: 17; V gene: TRBV11-2; J gene: TRBJ2-5; clone size: NA; D gene: NA; CDR3 protein: CASSLGATTGYQETQYF; CDR3 DNA: TGTGCCAGCAGCTTAGGAGCTACTACGGGGTACCAAGAGACCCAGTACTTC
CDR3 length: 17; V gene: TRBV5-5; J gene: TRBJ2-6; clone size: NA; D gene: NA; CDR3 protein: CASSLLLGAKTANVLTF; CDR3 DNA: TGTGCCAGCAGCTTGTTGTTGGGGGCCAAGACAGCCAACGTCCTGACTTTC
CDR3 length: 15; V gene: TRBV4-2; J gene: TRBJ1-4; clone size: NA; D gene: TRBD1; CDR3 protein: CASSQEGQGSEKLFF; CDR3 DNA: TGTGCCAGCAGCCAAGAAGGACAGGGGTCTGAAAAACTGTTTTTT
CDR3 length: 15; V gene: TRBV11-3; J gene: TRBJ2-7; clone size: once; D gene: NA; CDR3 protein: CASSNSFTGGHEQYF; CDR3 DNA: TGTGCCAGCAGCAACAGCTTCACGGGGGGCCACGAGCAGTACTTC
CDR3 length: 15; V gene: TRBV7-2; J gene: TRBJ2-7; clone size: NA; D gene: NA; CDR3 protein: CASSPRRSWGGAQYF; CDR3 DNA: TGTGCCAGCAGCCCACGACGGTCTTGGGGCGGGGCGCAGTACTTC
CDR3 length: 16; V gene: TRBV7-2; J gene: TRBJ2-5; clone size: few; D gene: NA; CDR3 protein: CASSLPGLLQRETQYF; CDR3 DNA: TGTGCCAGCAGCTTACCGGGACTTCTCCAGCGCGAGACCCAGTACTTC
CDR3 length: 15; V gene: TRBV10-3; J gene: TRBJ2-7; clone size: few; D gene: TRBD1; CDR3 protein: CAISVQGAPGYEQYF; CDR3 DNA: TGTGCCATCAGTGTCCAGGGGGCGCCGGGCTACGAGCAGTACTTC
CDR3 length: 16; V gene: TRBV7-3; J gene: TRBJ2-3; clone size: few; D gene: NA; CDR3 protein: CASSSIGLPSTDTQYF; CDR3 DNA: TGTGCCAGCAGCTCCATCGGACTCCCTAGCACAGATACGCAGTATTTT
CDR3 length: 12; V gene: TRBV18; J gene: TRBJ2-7; clone size: few; D gene: TRBD2; CDR3 protein: CASSPDGRLRDF; CDR3 DNA: TGTGCCAGCTCACCAGACGGGAGGCTAAGGGACTTC
CDR3 length: 13; V gene: TRBV30; J gene: TRBJ1-5; clone size: NA; D gene: TRBD1; CDR3 protein: CAWSEDRDQPQHF; CDR3 DNA: TGTGCCTGGAGTGAGGACAGGGATCAGCCCCAGCATTTT
CDR3 length: 16; V gene: TRBV30; J gene: TRBJ2-2; clone size: NA; D gene: NA; CDR3 protein: CAWSVRPGRAIGELFF; CDR3 DNA: TGTGCCTGGAGTGTACGCCCGGGCAGGGCTATCGGGGAGCTGTTTTTT
CDR3 length: 14; V gene: TRBV5-4; J gene: TRBJ2-3; clone size: few; D gene: TRBD2; CDR3 protein: CAITSGGITDTQYF; CDR3 DNA: TGTGCCATCACCAGCGGGGGGATCACAGATACGCAGTATTTT
CDR3 length: 13; V gene: TRBV16; J gene: TRBJ1-2; clone size: NA; D gene: TRBD1; CDR3 protein: CASADRGNYGYTF; CDR3 DNA: TGTGCCAGCGCCGACAGGGGCAACTATGGCTACACCTTC
CDR3 length: 16; V gene: TRBV5-6; J gene: TRBJ2-7; clone size: NA; D gene: NA; CDR3 protein: CASSLLGPTLSYEQYF; CDR3 DNA: TGTGCCAGCAGCTTGCTGGGGCCGACCCTTTCCTACGAGCAGTACTTC
CDR3 length: 12; V gene: TRBV7-9; J gene: TRBJ2-5; clone size: few; D gene: TRBD2; CDR3 protein: CASSWEGETQYF; CDR3 DNA: TGTGCCAGCAGCTGGGAGGGCGAGACCCAGTACTTC
CDR3 length: 15; V gene: TRBV5-4; J gene: TRBJ1-2; clone size: NA; D gene: TRBD1; CDR3 protein: CASSKGGQGVYGYTF; CDR3 DNA: TGTGCCAGCAGTAAGGGGGGACAGGGGGTATATGGCTACACCTTC
CDR3 length: 13; V gene: TRBV7-9; J gene: TRBJ2-7; clone size: NA; D gene: NA; CDR3 protein: CASSSNGGAEQYF; CDR3 DNA: TGTGCCAGCAGCTCCAACGGGGGTGCCGAGCAGTACTTC
CDR3 length: 17; V gene: TRBV19; J gene: TRBJ1-3; clone size: few; D gene: TRBD1; CDR3 protein: CASRNDRVPTSGNTIYF; CDR3 DNA: TGTGCCAGTAGGAACGACAGGGTTCCCACTTCTGGAAACACCATATATTTT
CDR3 length: 15; V gene: TRBV7-2; J gene: TRBJ1-2; clone size: few; D gene: TRBD1; CDR3 protein: CASSQGTAPNYGYTF; CDR3 DNA: TGTGCCAGCAGCCAGGGGACAGCGCCTAACTATGGCTACACCTTC
CDR3 length: 15; V gene: TRBV5-1; J gene: TRBJ1-4; clone size: few; D gene: NA; CDR3 protein: CASSLFGATNEKLFF; CDR3 DNA: TGCGCCAGCAGCTTATTCGGGGCAACTAATGAAAAACTGTTTTTT
CDR3 length: 14; V gene: TRBV5-4; J gene: TRBJ2-2; clone size: NA; D gene: NA; CDR3 protein: CASSLAGNTGELFF; CDR3 DNA: TGTGCCAGCAGCTTGGCCGGGAACACCGGGGAGCTGTTTTTT
CDR3 length: 15; V gene: TRBV19; J gene: TRBJ2-7; clone size: NA; D gene: TRBD2; CDR3 protein: CASSLGLAVSYEQYF; CDR3 DNA: TGTGCCAGTAGTTTAGGCCTAGCGGTGTCCTACGAGCAGTACTTC
CDR3 length: 11; V gene: TRBV29-1; J gene: TRBJ1-2; clone size: NA; D gene: NA; CDR3 protein: CSAGGDYGYTF; CDR3 DNA: TGCAGCGCCGGAGGGGACTATGGCTACACCTTC
CDR3 length: 16; V gene: TRBV28; J gene: TRBJ1-5; clone size: NA; D gene: TRBD1; CDR3 protein: CASSSMDRGGNQPQHF; CDR3 DNA: TGTGCCAGCAGTTCGATGGACAGGGGTGGCAATCAGCCCCAGCATTTT
CDR3 length: 14; V gene: TRBV7-2; J gene: TRBJ2-5; clone size: NA; D gene: TRBD2; CDR3 protein: CASSPGLAEETQYF; CDR3 DNA: TGTGCCAGCAGCCCGGGACTAGCGGAAGAGACCCAGTACTTC
CDR3 length: 13; V gene: TRBV2; J gene: TRBJ1-1; clone size: few; D gene: NA; CDR3 protein: CASSEGRATEAFF; CDR3 DNA: TGTGCCAGCAGTGAAGGCAGGGCGACTGAAGCTTTCTTT
CDR3 length: 17; V gene: TRBV14; J gene: TRBJ2-3; clone size: NA; D gene: NA; CDR3 protein: CASSKRGASLSTDTQYF; CDR3 DNA: TGTGCCAGCAGCAAAAGAGGAGCTAGCCTCAGCACAGATACGCAGTATTTT
CDR3 length: 16; V gene: TRBV19; J gene: TRBJ1-2; clone size: NA; D gene: NA; CDR3 protein: CASSIGGSAGPYGYTF; CDR3 DNA: TGTGCCAGTAGTATTGGAGGGTCGGCAGGCCCCTATGGCTACACCTTC
CDR3 length: 16; V gene: TRBV2; J gene: TRBJ1-3; clone size: NA; D gene: NA; CDR3 protein: CASSERLGRPGNTIYF; CDR3 DNA: TGTGCCAGCAGTGAGCGGTTGGGGCGACCTGGAAACACCATATATTTT
CDR3 length: 16; V gene: TRBV5-4; J gene: TRBJ2-3; clone size: few; D gene: NA; CDR3 protein: CASSLVVRGGRDTQYF; CDR3 DNA: TGTGCCAGCAGCTTGGTTGTTAGAGGGGGTAGAGATACGCAGTATTTT
CDR3 length: 13; V gene: TRBV29-1; J gene: TRBJ1-1; clone size: few; D gene: NA; CDR3 protein: CSVEFIMNTEAFF; CDR3 DNA: TGCAGCGTTGAATTCATCATGAACACTGAAGCTTTCTTT
CDR3 length: 14; V gene: TRBV5-1; J gene: TRBJ1-5; clone size: few; D gene: NA; CDR3 protein: CASSQGDSNQPQHF; CDR3 DNA: TGCGCCAGCAGCCAGGGCGATAGCAATCAGCCCCAGCATTTT